A single sample is the source of the 31 T cell receptor beta chains below, sequenced in a study of T cells after yellow fever vaccination. TCRdb processed the 5' RACE reads anew with MiXCR; each CDR3 protein has one entry. The data hold some 340,000 distinct CDR3 sequences, with over 8.5% observed a single time. The source material was CD4+ T cells sorted from PBMCs, sampled 45 days after the yellow fever booster vaccination. Receptors were obtained from a man between 18 and 29 years old who received the YFV17D yellow fever vaccine.

The V gene is TRBV4-1, the J gene TRBJ1-4; TRBD1 is a possible D gene (5 bases). Trimming left V 1 base short and J 0 bases short, with 6 bases between. Germline V CDR1 and CDR2: MGHRA, YSYEKL. The CDR3 runs to 15 residues. The CDR3 DNA reads as TGCGCCAGCAGCCAAGCGGGGGCAACTAATGAAAAACTGTTTTTT. Amino acids: CASSQAGATNEKLFF.

This clonotype came up many times. This rearrangement joins TRBV29-1 to TRBJ2-3, with D maybe TRBD1 (6 bases). The CDR3 length is 15 residues. Germline values: CDR1 SQVTM, CDR2 ANQGSEA. V was cut by 4 bases and J by 3 bases, with 17 bases left in between. CDR3 nucleotide sequence: TGCAGCGTTGCCGCGCGTACAGGGTGGACAGATACGCAGTATTTT. It translates to CSVAARTGWTDTQYF.

This clonotype occurred a few times. The chain carries TRBV29-1 and TRBJ2-3; D is possibly TRBD1 (6 bases). Per germline, CDR1 SQVTM and CDR2 ANQGSEA. V shed 7 bases and J shed 2 bases, with 13 bases lying between them. CDR3 size: 13 residues. The DNA of the CDR3 is TGCAGCGGACAGGAGAGGTTCACAGATACGCAGTATTTT. Encoded protein: CSGQERFTDTQYF.

The genes are TRBV25-1 and TRBJ2-7; tentatively, D is TRBD1 (6 bases). Germline V gene lookup returns CDR1 MGHDK and CDR2 SYGVNS. V gave up 6 bases and J gave up 7 bases, with 16 bases separating them. CDR3 length: 13 amino acids. The CDR3: CASRAAARGEQYF. DNA of the CDR3: TGTGCCAGCAGGGCGGCCGCGAGGGGGGAGCAGTACTTC.

Only a few counts were recorded for this clonotype. The chain combines TRBV25-1 with TRBJ2-3; no definite D call. The CDR3 consists of 16 residues. Germline loops: CDR1 MGHDK, CDR2 SYGVNS. The germline V and J ends were trimmed by 0 bases and 2 bases, with 12 bases remaining between them. The CDR3 region is CASSEYLGQITDTQYF. The CDR3 region has the DNA TGTGCCAGCAGTGAATATTTGGGTCAGATCACAGATACGCAGTATTTT.

This chain uses TRBV20-1 with TRBJ2-7; 9 nucleotides line up with TRBD1. Trimming cost V 6 bases and J 9 bases; bases outside gene matches: 18. Germline V CDR1 and CDR2: DFQATT, SNEGSKA (reference sequence). The CDR3 totals 15 residues. CDR3 DNA sequence: TGCAGTGCCCTACTTCCGGGACAGGGTATCTTTTTGCAGTACGTC. This translates into CSALLPGQGIFLQYV.

This clonotype showed up just a few times. The V gene is TRBV4-2, the J gene TRBJ1-2, with 12 bases identical to TRBD1. V was clipped by 0 bases and J by 8 bases; unmatched bases: 13. This CDR3 is 18 amino acids long. CDR1 LGHNA and CDR2 YNFKEQ come from the germline V gene. The CDR3, as DNA: TGTGCCAGCAGCCAAGATTCCGGGACAGGGGGCGCCGCCAGCGGCTACACCTTC. Translating it yields CASSQDSGTGGAASGYTF.

The chain couples TRBV5-1 to TRBJ1-1; possibly TRBD1 for D (5 bases). This CDR3 has 12 residues. The germline V gene encodes CDR1 SGHRS and CDR2 YFSETQ. The V gene lost 4 bases and the J gene lost 6 bases, with 10 bases spanning the gap. CDR3: CASSGGTPEAFF. For the CDR3, the DNA is TGCGCCAGCAGCGGGGGGACCCCTGAAGCTTTCTTT.

In its sample, this clonotype was seen a few times. This rearrangement joins TRBV7-9 to TRBJ1-4; weak D call: TRBD1 (6 bases). With 4 bases removed from V and 4 bases from J, the gap between germline ends came to 7 bases. The CDR3 has 13 residues. The germline gives CDR1 SEHNR, CDR2 FQNEAQ (reference sequence). In DNA form, the CDR3 reads TGTGCCAGCAGCTCACAGGGTAATGAAAAACTGTTTTTT. Its protein product is CASSSQGNEKLFF.

CDR3 DNA: TGCGCCAGCAGCCCCGGGCCCACCAACGTCCTGACTTTC. This translates into CASSPGPTNVLTF. The V call is TRBV5-1, the J call TRBJ2-6; D ambiguous. CDR3 length: 13 residues. V was pared by 4 bases and J by 8 bases, with 10 bases between. Germline V gives CDR1 SGHRS, CDR2 YFSETQ.

This clonotype was found many times. The chain has TRBV5-1 and TRBJ2-1, with 12 nucleotides matching TRBD2. V gave up 3 bases and J gave up 0 bases; unmatched junction bases: 4. This CDR3 region has 17 residues. Per germline, CDR1 SGHRS and CDR2 YFSETQ. CDR3 protein: CASSSGTSGFSYNEQFF. CDR3 DNA: TGCGCCAGCAGCTCCGGGACTAGCGGGTTCTCCTACAATGAGCAGTTCTTC.

This rearrangement joins TRBV7-9 to TRBJ2-7; D is perhaps TRBD1 (6 bases). Trimming took off 6 bases at V and 4 bases at J, with 7 bases between the two ends. The CDR3 has 11 amino acids. Germline assignment: CDR1 SEHNR and CDR2 FQNEAQ (reference sequence). CDR3 loop: CASRGGYEQYF. The CDR3 DNA sequence: TGTGCCAGCAGAGGGGGTTACGAGCAGTACTTC.

The rearrangement joins TRBV10-3 to TRBJ1-2; the D gene is possibly TRBD1 (5 bases). V was clipped by 6 bases and J by 0 bases, with 11 bases between them. Germline values: CDR1 ENHRY, CDR2 SYGVKD. CDR3 length equals 14 residues. In DNA form, the CDR3 reads TGTGCCATCAGAGCCGACAGAGCTAACTATGGCTACACCTTC. Its protein product is CAIRADRANYGYTF.

This chain joins TRBV6-5 and TRBJ2-5; D is possibly TRBD1 (6 bases). CDR1 and CDR2 from the germline V gene are MNHEY and SVGAGI. The CDR3 length is 12 residues. V lost 4 bases and J lost 5, with 8 bases in between. The CDR3 DNA reads as TGTGCCAGCAGTTCCCAGGGGGAGACCCAGTACTTC. As protein: CASSSQGETQYF.

This clonotype has a handful of counts. V is TRBV4-3 and J is TRBJ2-5; D is unresolved. Germline CDR1 and CDR2: LGHNA and YSLEER. The CDR3 loop spans 16 amino acids. Trimming left V 1 base short and J 1 base short, with 13 bases between. The CDR3 loop is CASSQGARPGQETQYF. The CDR3 nucleotides read TGCGCCAGCAGCCAAGGGGCCCGTCCCGGCCAAGAGACCCAGTACTTC.

In this sample, this clonotype turned up a few times. The chain links TRBV12-3 or TRBV12-4 to TRBJ1-4; maybe TRBD1 (5 bases). The V gene lost 0 bases and the J gene lost 11 bases, with 16 bases spanning the gap. The CDR3 sequence is 15 residues long. The CDR3 loop is CASSLAERAEGKLFF. The CDR3 DNA sequence: TGTGCCAGCAGTTTAGCAGAGCGGGCCGAGGGGAAACTGTTTTTT.

This clonotype was counted between two and nine times. The rearrangement links TRBV5-1 to TRBJ1-1; D gene ambiguous. The length of the CDR3 is 16 residues. V was shortened by 4 bases and J by 3 bases, with 19 bases between the two germline ends. Germline V gives CDR1 SGHRS, CDR2 YFSETQ. The CDR3 DNA follows: TGCGCCAGCAGCGCGGGAGAGTTAGACGGGGACACTGAAGCTTTCTTT. Protein product: CASSAGELDGDTEAFF.

This clonotype came up a few times. V usage is TRBV9 and J usage is TRBJ2-7; possible D gene TRBD2, 6 bases. Germline assignment: CDR1 SGDLS and CDR2 YYNGEE. CDR3 length: 15 amino acids. With 4 bases removed from V and 0 bases from J, the gap between germline ends came to 14 bases. The chain's CDR3 is CASSPTSWSSYEQYF. The CDR3 nucleotides are TGTGCCAGCAGCCCAACTAGCTGGAGCTCCTACGAGCAGTACTTC.

This clonotype was counted ten times or more. CDR3 in amino acids: CASSPTAKNIQYF. CDR3 in DNA: TGTGCCAGCAGCCCCACCGCCAAAAACATTCAGTACTTC. The chain carries TRBV11-2 and TRBJ2-4, with D hard to call. Trimming left V 5 bases short and J 1 base short, with 6 bases between. Germline lookup yields CDR1 SGHAT and CDR2 FQNNGV. CDR3 length equals 13 residues.

DNA of the CDR3: TGCGCCAGCAAGCCTAACCCGGGACAGGGGGACTATGGCTACACCTTC. Translating gives CASKPNPGQGDYGYTF. The rearrangement links TRBV5-1 to TRBJ1-2; 11 nucleotides align to TRBD1. This CDR3 has 16 residues. The trim removed 6 bases at V and 3 bases at J, leaving 10 bases unmatched. Germline CDR1 is SGHRS and CDR2 is YFSETQ.

The genes are TRBV19 and TRBJ2-5, with D possibly being TRBD1 or TRBD2 (6 bases each). The CDR3 length is 15 residues. Trimming pared 8 bases from V and 4 bases from J, leaving 20 bases between. Germline-derived CDR1 and CDR2 are LNHDA and SQIVND (reference sequence). The CDR3 bases are TGTGCCAGTCGGTGGACGGGGGCTGGGGGAGAGACCCAGTACTTC. This sequence encodes CASRWTGAGGETQYF.

This clonotype was seen more than once but under ten times. This chain links TRBV29-1 with TRBJ1-4; D is possibly TRBD1 (6 bases). The CDR3 sequence is 13 residues long. Germline assignment: CDR1 SQVTM and CDR2 ANQGSEA. Trimming removed 4 bases at V and 7 bases at J, with 13 bases between. This CDR3 is CSVVRGAGEKLFF. The CDR3 coding sequence is TGCAGCGTTGTTCGGGGGGCGGGTGAAAAACTGTTTTTT.

V and J are TRBV6-2 or TRBV6-3 and TRBJ2-3; 7 bases are a match to TRBD1. V trimming: 0 bases; J trimming: 4 bases; junction bases outside the gene matches: 4. The CDR3 contains 15 residues. Per the germline V gene, CDR1 is MNHEY and CDR2 is SVGEGT. The CDR3 spells CASSYSTGNPDTQYF. DNA of the CDR3: TGTGCCAGCAGTTACTCGACAGGGAACCCAGATACGCAGTATTTT.

This clonotype was seen ten or more times. This sequence joins TRBV5-1 and TRBJ1-3; TRBD1 might be the D (5 bases). In germline, CDR1 is SGHRS, CDR2 YFSETQ. CDR3 length: 12 residues. V shed 7 bases and J shed 4 bases, with 9 bases lying between them. The CDR3 DNA sequence: TGCGCCAGCCGGGACGTCGGAAACACCATATATTTT. Amino acid sequence: CASRDVGNTIYF.

This clonotype was counted a few times. This chain connects TRBV4-3 to TRBJ2-7, with D tentatively TRBD2 (6 bases). Germline values: CDR1 LGHNA, CDR2 YSLEER. Trimming left V 8 bases short and J 2 bases short, with 13 bases between. The CDR3 is 13 residues long. The DNA for the CDR3 is TGCGCCAGCTCCGGCGGGGTCGCCTACGAGCAGTACTTC. Protein: CASSGGVAYEQYF.

This clonotype has a handful of counts. Relative to the germline gene, one junction end is altered; a read error may explain this. The chain carries TRBV7-7 and TRBJ2-3, with D possibly TRBD2 on 5 matching bases. The CDR3 length is 14 residues. From germline, CDR1 is SSHAT and CDR2 FNYEAQ (reference sequence). The CDR3 here is CASSSTQAADTQYF. The CDR3 nucleotides read TGTGCTAGCAGTTCCACCCAAGCGGCAGATACGCAGTATTTT.

This clonotype was counted only a few times. The chain uses TRBV6-5 and TRBJ2-7; D is unclear. Germline V lookup: CDR1 MNHEY, CDR2 SVGAGI. CDR3 length: 15 residues. The V end lost 6 bases, the J end lost 0 bases, and 15 bases lay between the germline ends. The CDR3 loop reads CASRISASPSYEQYF. The CDR3, as DNA: TGTGCCAGCAGGATTTCCGCTTCTCCCTCCTACGAGCAGTACTTC.

This clonotype was seen at least ten times. The V call is TRBV12-3 or TRBV12-4, the J call TRBJ2-1, with D unresolved. The CDR3 has 14 amino acids. The ends were cut back, 3 bases at V and 8 bases at J, with 14 bases in the middle. The chain's CDR3 is CASSFTPPRDEQFF. For the CDR3, the DNA is TGTGCCAGCAGTTTTACCCCCCCCCGGGATGAGCAGTTCTTC.

The chain links TRBV3-1 to TRBJ1-3; 8 bases line up with TRBD1. The CDR3 runs to 15 residues. J was trimmed by 3 bases and V by 1 base; bases with no gene match: 2. CDR1 LGHDT and CDR2 YNNKEL come from the germline V gene (reference sequence). The CDR3 coding sequence is TGTGCCAGCAGCCAAGGGACAGGGAGTGGAAACACCATATATTTT. Its translation: CASSQGTGSGNTIYF.

This clonotype was found a few times. One end of the junction varies from germline; a read error may be responsible. This chain joins TRBV7-2 and TRBJ1-3; D not certain. Germline values: CDR1 SGHTA, CDR2 FQGNSA. The CDR3 consists of 14 residues. DNA for the CDR3: TGCGCCAGCAGCTTGGAGGGTGTTGGAAACACCATATATTTT. Its translation is CASSLEGVGNTIYF.

The gene calls are TRBV28 and TRBJ1-1, with 9 bases that match TRBD1. Germline CDR1 and CDR2: MDHEN and SYDVKM. V shed 6 bases and J 4 bases; nucleotides not matched to a gene: 12. The CDR3 length is 16 residues. This CDR3 reads CASSLTGGVIGTEAFF. CDR3 sequence (DNA): TGTGCCAGCAGCCTAACAGGGGGCGTAATTGGCACTGAAGCTTTCTTT.